A selection of T cell receptor beta chains follows, all from one sample in a study of regulatory T cells in long-lasting Graves disease. TCRdb analysed the multiplex PCR reads with MiXCR anew, one entry per CDR3 protein. The sample contains over 450,000 distinct CDR3 sequences, about 12% of which appear only once. These same data were also listed under a study on T cells in Graves' hyperthyroidism and ophthalmopathy.

Sequencing was performed on peripheral blood mononuclear cells (PBMCs), taken at new diagnosis, from a patient treated with antithyroid drugs. The receptors were gathered from a woman aged 25 to 45 with Graves disease. The CDR3 runs from the conserved cysteine through the conserved F or W. The D gene is left open where the match is weak. Expanded clones are given a class, and other clones once, few, many or no size at all.

j_call d_call v_call clone_size cdr3_nt cdr3_aa
TRBJ2-1 TRBD1 TRBV20-1 few TGCAGTGCTAGAACCCAGGGGGCGGGCTCCTACAATGAGCAGTTCTTC CSARTQGAGSYNEQFF
TRBJ1-2 . TRBV2 . TGTGCCAGCAGCCCCCTCGTCTATGGCTACACCTTC CASSPLVYGYTF
TRBJ1-1 . TRBV6-1 many TGTGCCAGCAGTCGAAACAAACAGGGTGGAACTGAAGCTTTCTTT CASSRNKQGGTEAFF
TRBJ2-7 . TRBV20-1 many TGCAGTGGGAAGAGGCAGAATTCCTACGAGCAGTACTTC CSGKRQNSYEQYF
TRBJ2-3 . TRBV29-1 many TGCAGCGTTGCTGAGGCACAGCGGGCCGGTCCGTATTTT CSVAEAQRAGPYF
TRBJ1-5 . TRBV19 . TGTGCCAGTAGTATGTATCCAGACTCGGGTCAGCCCCAGCATTTT CASSMYPDSGQPQHF
TRBJ2-1 . TRBV30 few TGTGCCTGGACTTTAGCGGAGGCCTACAATGAGCAGTTCTTC CAWTLAEAYNEQFF
TRBJ2-6 TRBD1 TRBV27 many TGTGCCAGCAGTTCGCCGCTCAGAACAGGGGCACTGACTTTC CASSSPLRTGALTF
TRBJ2-5 TRBD2 TRBV24-1 many TGTGCCACCAGTGTCGCGGGAGAAGAGGCCCAGTACTTC CATSVAGEEAQYF
TRBJ2-3 TRBD1 TRBV10-3 . TGTGCCATCGAATCTGGGGACAGGGGATACACAGATACGCAGTATTTT CAIESGDRGYTDTQYF
TRBJ1-1 . TRBV4-1 many TGCGCCAGCAGCCAAGAGTTAATAGGACGGATACACACTGAAGCTTTCTTT CASSQELIGRIHTEAFF
TRBJ1-2 . TRBV7-9 many TGTGCCAGCAGCTTTCCGGGGCCTCATCCTCTATCTAACTATGGCTACACCTTC CASSFPGPHPLSNYGYTF
TRBJ2-1 . TRBV19 . TGTGCCAGTAGTATGAAGGGAAACTCCTACAATGAGCAGTTCTTC CASSMKGNSYNEQFF
TRBJ1-1 . TRBV7-8 many TGTGCCAGCAGCGCACCCGGGGGGTACACTGAAGCTTTCTTT CASSAPGGYTEAFF
TRBJ2-5 TRBD2 TRBV18 many TGTGCCAGCTCACGGACTAGCGGGACGTACCAAGAGACCCAGTACTTC CASSRTSGTYQETQYF
TRBJ2-2 . TRBV30 . TGTGCCTGGAGTGTAACCTCAGTCACCGGGGAGCTGTTTTTT CAWSVTSVTGELFF
TRBJ2-1 . TRBV6-2/TRBV6-3 few TGTGCCAGCAGTTACCCCGCGGGATCCTACAATGAGCAGTTCTTC CASSYPAGSYNEQFF
TRBJ2-5 TRBD2 TRBV2 . TGTGCCAGCAGCGACTTTCGGCTAGCGGGACTGAAGACCCAGTACTTC CASSDFRLAGLKTQYF
TRBJ1-1 TRBD1 TRBV20-1 few TGCAGTGCTAGAGCCTTCGACAGGGCCACTGAAGCTTTCTTT CSARAFDRATEAFF
TRBJ2-1 . TRBV20-1 few TGCAGTGCTAGAGATGGCGCAGGGGACGATGAGCAGTTCTTC CSARDGAGDDEQFF
TRBJ2-5 . TRBV5-4 . TGTGCCAGCACCTTGACTCCCGGGACTCAAGGGACCCAGTACTTC CASTLTPGTQGTQYF
TRBJ1-4 . TRBV29-1 few TGCAGCGTTTTAACGGATTCAGGAAAACTGTTTTTT CSVLTDSGKLFF
TRBJ1-1 . TRBV20-1 . TGCAGTGCTAGAGATTATGTAGGACCCGAAGCTTTCTTT CSARDYVGPEAFF
TRBJ2-7 TRBD2 TRBV27 . TGTGCCAGCAGGAGTAGCGGGACCTCCTACGAGCAGTACTTC CASRSSGTSYEQYF
TRBJ2-1 TRBD2 TRBV5-1 . TGCGCCAGCAGCTTGAAGGGGCTAGCGGGAGAGGAGCAGTTCTTC CASSLKGLAGEEQFF
TRBJ2-4 . TRBV6-1 many TGTGCCAGCAGAGCGGGACAGAGCAAAAACATTCAGTACTTC CASRAGQSKNIQYF
TRBJ1-2 . TRBV28 many TGTGCCAGCAGTTTATGGGCTGAAACCGATGGCTACACCTTC CASSLWAETDGYTF
TRBJ1-6 . TRBV28 many TGTGCCAGCAGTTCGACCCGGGACATGCATAATTCACCCCTCCACTTT CASSSTRDMHNSPLHF
TRBJ2-1 . TRBV13 few TGTGCCAGCAGCTTAGAGGGGCGCAGGGATGAGCAGTTCTTC CASSLEGRRDEQFF
TRBJ1-4 . TRBV27 many TGTGCCAGCAGTTTAAGGTGGGGGGGAGCAACTAATGAAAAACTGTTTTTT CASSLRWGGATNEKLFF
TRBJ2-1 TRBD2 TRBV7-8 . TGTGCCAGCAGCCCCCAGCGGGGGTACTCCTACAATGAGCAGTTCTTC CASSPQRGYSYNEQFF
TRBJ1-5 TRBD1 TRBV20-1 many TGCAGTGCCCTGGACAGGGGGCTTCCCAATCAGCCCCAGCATTTT CSALDRGLPNQPQHF
TRBJ2-1 . TRBV9 many TGTGCCAGCTCCTCTAAACGTTACAATGAGCAGTTCTTC CASSSKRYNEQFF
TRBJ1-3 . TRBV28 many TGTGCCAGCAGGGGGGGTTTCCCCTCTGGAAACACCATATATTTT CASRGGFPSGNTIYF
TRBJ2-5 TRBD1 TRBV20-1 many TGCAGTGCTCCTAGGACAGGGCGACAAGAGACCCAGTACTTC CSAPRTGRQETQYF
TRBJ2-7 TRBD1 TRBV5-1 many TGTGCCAGCAGCTTGGCAGGGGGCTCCGTCTACGAGCAGTACTTC CASSLAGGSVYEQYF
TRBJ2-7 . TRBV7-9 few TGTGCCAGCAGCTCCCTAGGCCCGTACGAGCAGTGCTTC CASSSLGPYEQCF
TRBJ2-5 . TRBV10-3 many TGTGCCATCAGTGAGTCGAAACCAATGGAGACCCAGTACTTC CAISESKPMETQYF
TRBJ2-3 . TRBV4-1 . TGCGCCAGCAGCCAAAGAATCGCATCCGACACAGATACGCAGTATTTT CASSQRIASDTDTQYF
TRBJ2-3 . TRBV19 . TGTGCCAGTAGTATAGATCGAAGGGGGGAAAGAAGCGGAGGGTCAGATACGCAGTATTTT CASSIDRRGERSGGSDTQYF
TRBJ1-1 . TRBV3-1 many TGTGCCAGCAGCCAAGGCCAGGTGGGCGCTTTCTTT CASSQGQVGAFF
TRBJ2-2 . TRBV20-1 many TGCAGTGCTAGCCTGGGGTACGGGGAGCTGTTTTTT CSASLGYGELFF
TRBJ2-6 . TRBV28 many TGTGCCAGCAGTCTAAAGGGTGCTGGGGCCAACGTCCTGACTTTC CASSLKGAGANVLTF
TRBJ1-5 . TRBV11-2 many TGTGCCAGCAGCTTAGAATCTGGTCAGCCCCAGCATTTT CASSLESGQPQHF
TRBJ2-3 . TRBV27 many TGTGCCAGCAGTTTACTGTCTAGCACAGATACGCAGTATTTT CASSLLSSTDTQYF
TRBJ1-3 TRBD1 TRBV12-5 many TGTGCTAGTGGTTTGGTAGTTCGGGACAGGGGACCCTACACCATATATTTT CASGLVVRDRGPYTIYF
TRBJ2-2 . TRBV6-1 . TGTGCCAGCATGACCGGGGAGCTGTTTTTT CASMTGELFF
TRBJ2-5 . TRBV29-1 many TGCAGCGTTGGAGGGTACGGGGAGACCCAGTACTTC CSVGGYGETQYF
TRBJ2-3 . TRBV12-3/TRBV12-4 many TGTGCCAGCAGCACACAGGGCACTGTTCTAGTTACGCAGTATTTT CASSTQGTVLVTQYF
TRBJ2-5 TRBD2 TRBV20-1 . TGCAGTGCTAGTCCGGGACTAGGATTAAGGCAAGAGACCCAGTACTTC CSASPGLGLRQETQYF
TRBJ1-1 TRBD1 TRBV2 many TGTGCCAGCAGCTCGGGACAGTCCACTGAAGCTTTCTTT CASSSGQSTEAFF
TRBJ2-2 TRBD1 TRBV6-1 many TGTGCCAGCACCCCGGACAGGGCAAACACCGGGGAGCTGTTTTTT CASTPDRANTGELFF
TRBJ2-7 . TRBV24-1 . TGTGCCACCAGTGATTTCAACTCCTACGAGCAGTACTTC CATSDFNSYEQYF
TRBJ2-5 . TRBV5-5 many TGTGCCAGCAGCTCCCCATCCGGGCCGGGGGAGACCCAGTACTTC CASSSPSGPGETQYF
TRBJ2-1 . TRBV29-1 . TGCAGCGTTGTGTCTAGGATCAATGAGCAGTTCTTC CSVVSRINEQFF